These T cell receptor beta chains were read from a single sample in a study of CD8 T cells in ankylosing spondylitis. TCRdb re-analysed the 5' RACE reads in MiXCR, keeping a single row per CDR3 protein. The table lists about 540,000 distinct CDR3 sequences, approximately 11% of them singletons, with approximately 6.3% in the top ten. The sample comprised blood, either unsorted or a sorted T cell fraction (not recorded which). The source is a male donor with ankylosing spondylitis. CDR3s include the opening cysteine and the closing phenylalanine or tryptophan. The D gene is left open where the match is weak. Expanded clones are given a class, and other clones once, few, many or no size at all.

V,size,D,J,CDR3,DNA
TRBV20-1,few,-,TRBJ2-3,CSARKEGDTQYF,TGCAGTGCTAGAAAGGAGGGAGATACGCAGTATTTT
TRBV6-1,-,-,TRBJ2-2,CASSERAGNTGELFF,TGTGCCAGCAGTGAAAGGGCGGGGAACACCGGGGAGCTGTTTTTT
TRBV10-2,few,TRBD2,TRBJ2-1,CASKNSGSLYNEQFF,TGCGCCAGTAAGAATAGCGGGAGCCTTTACAATGAGCAGTTCTTC
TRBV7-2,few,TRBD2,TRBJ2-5,CASSSGLAGGPQETQYF,TGTGCCAGCAGCTCCGGACTAGCGGGAGGGCCGCAAGAGACCCAGTACTTC
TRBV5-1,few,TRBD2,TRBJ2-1,CASSFTGTSGHNEQFF,TGCGCCAGCAGCTTTACCGGGACTAGCGGACACAATGAGCAGTTCTTC
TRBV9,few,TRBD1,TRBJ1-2,CASSVDRGIYGYTF,TGTGCCAGCAGCGTAGACAGGGGGATCTATGGCTACACCTTC
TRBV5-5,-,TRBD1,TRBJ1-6,CASSWGDRGNSPLHF,TGTGCCAGCAGCTGGGGGGACAGGGGTAATTCACCCCTCCACTTT
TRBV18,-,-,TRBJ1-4,CASSSSQGGGPNEKLFF,TGTGCCAGCTCATCCTCCCAGGGCGGGGGCCCTAATGAAAAACTGTTTTTT
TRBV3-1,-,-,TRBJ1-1,CASSQGAGGEAFF,TGTGCCAGCAGCCAAGGGGCGGGGGGAGAAGCTTTCTTT
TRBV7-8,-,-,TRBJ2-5,CASTRGLQETQYF,TGTGCCAGCACACGAGGGCTACAAGAGACCCAGTACTTC
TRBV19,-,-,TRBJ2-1,CASSPRPAYNEQFF,TGTGCCAGTAGTCCCCGGCCGGCCTACAATGAGCAGTTCTTC
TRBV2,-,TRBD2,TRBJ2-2,CASSVGLAGNTGELFF,TGTGCCAGCAGTGTTGGACTAGCGGGAAACACCGGGGAGCTGTTTTTT
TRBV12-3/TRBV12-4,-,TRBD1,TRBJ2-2,CASSSGQAGQGTGELFF,TGTGCCAGCAGTTCCGGACAGGCCGGGCAGGGGACCGGGGAGCTGTTTTTT
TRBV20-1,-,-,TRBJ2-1,CSASFRDASSYNEQFF,TGCAGTGCTAGCTTCCGGGACGCCAGCTCCTACAATGAGCAGTTCTTC
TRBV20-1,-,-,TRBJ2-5,CSARPYQETQYF,TGCAGTGCTAGACCGTACCAAGAGACCCAGTACTTC
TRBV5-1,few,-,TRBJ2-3,CASRRDSNTDTQYF,TGCGCCAGCAGGCGGGACAGCAACACAGATACGCAGTATTTT
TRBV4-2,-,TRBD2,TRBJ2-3,CASSQEASGRVTDTQYF,TGTGCCAGCAGCCAAGAGGCTAGCGGAAGAGTCACAGATACGCAGTATTTT
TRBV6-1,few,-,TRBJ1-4,CASRGEGREKLFF,TGTGCCAGCAGAGGAGAAGGGAGGGAAAAACTGTTTTTT
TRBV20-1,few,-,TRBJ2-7,CSARMYREASGEQYF,TGCAGTGCTAGGATGTACAGGGAGGCTTCGGGAGAGCAGTACTTC
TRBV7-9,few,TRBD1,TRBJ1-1,CASSRTWDRGQNTEAFF,TGTGCCAGCAGCCGTACATGGGACAGGGGGCAGAACACTGAAGCTTTCTTT
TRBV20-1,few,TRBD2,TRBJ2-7,CNAREGLAGVYEQYF,TGCAATGCTAGAGAGGGACTAGCGGGGGTCTACGAGCAGTACTTC
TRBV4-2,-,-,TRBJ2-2,CASTSGPLSNTGELFF,TGTGCCAGCACCAGTGGACCCTTATCGAACACCGGGGAGCTGTTTTTT
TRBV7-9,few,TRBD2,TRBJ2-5,CASSAAGAETQYF,TGTGCCAGCAGCGCTGCGGGAGCGGAGACCCAGTACTTC
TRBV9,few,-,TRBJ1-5,CASSVDGRTNQPQHF,TGTGCCAGCAGCGTAGATGGACGGACGAATCAGCCCCAGCATTTT
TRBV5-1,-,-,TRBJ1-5,CASSEPGKPQHF,TGCGCCAGCAGCGAGCCGGGGAAGCCCCAGCATTTT
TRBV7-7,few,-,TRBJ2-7,CASSLNFVFGSEQYF,TGTGCCAGCAGCTTAAACTTCGTCTTCGGGAGCGAGCAGTACTTC
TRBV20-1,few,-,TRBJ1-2,CSARGGTDYGYTF,TGCAGTGCTAGAGGTGGGACGGACTATGGCTACACCTTC
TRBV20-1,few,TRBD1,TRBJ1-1,CSATGQGTYTEAFF,TGCAGTGCTACCGGACAGGGAACTTACACTGAAGCTTTCTTT
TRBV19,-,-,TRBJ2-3,CASSMLAGLTDTQYF,TGTGCCAGTAGTATGTTGGCGGGCCTCACAGATACGCAGTATTTT
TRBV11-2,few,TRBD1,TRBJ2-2,CASSLEQGTGELFF,TGTGCCAGCAGCTTAGAACAGGGGACCGGGGAGCTGTTTTTT
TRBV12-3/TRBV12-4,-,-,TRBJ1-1,CASSFQVGNTEAFF,TGTGCCAGCAGTTTCCAGGTGGGGAACACTGAAGCTTTCTTT
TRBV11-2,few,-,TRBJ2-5,CASSLLRAQYF,TGTGCCAGCAGCCTCCTCAGAGCCCAGTACTTC
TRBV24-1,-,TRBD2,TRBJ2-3,CATSQTSGRFGTDTQYF,TGTGCCACCAGTCAGACTAGCGGGAGATTCGGCACAGATACGCAGTATTTT
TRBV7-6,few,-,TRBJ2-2,CASSLAVDLNTGELFF,TGTGCCAGCAGCTTAGCGGTGGATTTGAACACCGGGGAGCTGTTTTTT
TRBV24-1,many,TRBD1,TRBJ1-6,CATSDRDRATSPLHF,TGTGCCACCAGTGACCGGGACAGGGCAACTTCACCCCTCCACTTT
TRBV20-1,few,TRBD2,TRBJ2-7,CSARDAGTSGYEQYF,TGCAGTGCTAGAGACGCCGGGACTAGCGGGTACGAGCAGTACTTC
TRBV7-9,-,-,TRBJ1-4,CASNEGRGPNDEKLFF,TGTGCCAGCAACGAGGGACGGGGACCGAATGATGAAAAACTGTTTTTT
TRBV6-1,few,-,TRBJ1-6,CASSGGIQNSPLHF,TGTGCCAGCAGTGGGGGGATTCAAAATTCACCCCTCCACTTT
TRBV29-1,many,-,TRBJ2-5,CSVGAEGAGETQYF,TGCAGCGTTGGTGCGGAGGGGGCTGGGGAGACCCAGTACTTC
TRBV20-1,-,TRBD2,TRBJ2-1,CSASLVIRVSGKGSPYNEQFF,TGCAGTGCTAGCTTAGTCATCCGGGTTAGCGGGAAAGGGTCCCCCTACAATGAGCAGTTCTTC
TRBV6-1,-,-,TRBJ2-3,CASTPRAGSTDTQYF,TGTGCCAGCACGCCCCGGGCAGGGAGCACAGATACGCAGTATTTT
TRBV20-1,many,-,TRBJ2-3,CSARDTGSTDTQYF,TGCAGTGCTAGAGATACAGGGAGCACAGATACGCAGTATTTT
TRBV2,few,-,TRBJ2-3,CASSPLIGSPDTQYF,TGTGCCAGCAGCCCGCTGATCGGGAGTCCCGATACGCAGTATTTT
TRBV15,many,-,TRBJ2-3,CATSRDYTGVADTQYF,TGTGCCACCAGCAGAGATTACACTGGGGTAGCAGATACGCAGTATTTT
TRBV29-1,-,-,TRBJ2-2,CSVGAVSGSGELFF,TGCAGCGTTGGGGCAGTTTCAGGGTCCGGGGAGCTGTTTTTT
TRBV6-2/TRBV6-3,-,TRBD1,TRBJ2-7,CASKKGQELYEQYF,TGTGCCAGCAAAAAGGGACAGGAGCTCTACGAGCAGTACTTC
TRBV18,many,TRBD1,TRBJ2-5,CASSPGGQPIQETQYF,TGTGCCAGCTCACCAGGGGGACAGCCCATCCAAGAGACCCAGTACTTC
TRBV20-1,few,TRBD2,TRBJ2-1,CSARTPLAGVSYNEQFF,TGCAGTGCTCGAACCCCACTAGCGGGAGTGTCCTACAATGAGCAGTTCTTC
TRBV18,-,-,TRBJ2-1,CASSPSPGDAYNEQFF,TGTGCCAGCTCACCATCGCCCGGGGACGCCTACAATGAGCAGTTCTTC
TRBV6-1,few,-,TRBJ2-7,CASSESTGGANYEQYF,TGTGCCAGCAGTGAAAGTACGGGCGGAGCTAACTACGAGCAGTACTTC
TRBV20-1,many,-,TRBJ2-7,CSARRGGGTGRHEQYF,TGCAGTGCCAGGAGGGGGGGCGGGACCGGCCGCCACGAGCAGTACTTC
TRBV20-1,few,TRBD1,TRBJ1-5,CSASGTGAGQPQHF,TGCAGTGCCTCCGGGACAGGGGCTGGGCAGCCCCAGCATTTT
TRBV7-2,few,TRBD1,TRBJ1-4,CASSLRGTGGIEKLFF,TGTGCCAGCAGCCTTAGGGGGACAGGGGGAATCGAAAAACTGTTTTTT
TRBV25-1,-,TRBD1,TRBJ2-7,CASRGQGERDEQYF,TGTGCCAGCAGGGGACAGGGTGAGCGGGACGAGCAGTACTTC
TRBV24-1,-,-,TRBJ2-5,CATSDSPGRSQETQYF,TGTGCCACCAGTGATTCACCGGGACGGAGCCAAGAGACCCAGTACTTC
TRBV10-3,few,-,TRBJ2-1,CAISDIDRVVYNEQFF,TGTGCCATCAGTGATATAGACCGGGTTGTCTACAATGAGCAGTTCTTC